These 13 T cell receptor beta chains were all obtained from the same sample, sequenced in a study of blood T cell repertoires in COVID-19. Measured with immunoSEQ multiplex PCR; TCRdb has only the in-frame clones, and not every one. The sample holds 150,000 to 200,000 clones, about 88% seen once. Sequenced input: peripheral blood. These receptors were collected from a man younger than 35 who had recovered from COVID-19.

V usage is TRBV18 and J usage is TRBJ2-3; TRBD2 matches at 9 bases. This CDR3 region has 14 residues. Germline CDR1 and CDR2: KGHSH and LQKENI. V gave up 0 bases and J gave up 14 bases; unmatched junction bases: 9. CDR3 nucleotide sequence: TGTGCCAGCTCACCACCGCTAGCGGGGTCCCGTACGTATTTT. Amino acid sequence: CASSPPLAGSRTYF.

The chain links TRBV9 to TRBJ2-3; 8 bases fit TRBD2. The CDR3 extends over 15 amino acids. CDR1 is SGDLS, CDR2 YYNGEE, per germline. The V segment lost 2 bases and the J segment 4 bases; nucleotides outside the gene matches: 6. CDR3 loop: CASSVSGGPADTQYF. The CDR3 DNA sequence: TGTGCCAGCAGCGTGTCGGGAGGGCCGGCAGATACGCAGTATTTT. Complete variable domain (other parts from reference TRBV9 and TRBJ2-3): DSGVTQTPKHLITATGQRVTLRCSPRSGDLSVYWYQQSLDQGLQFLIQYYNGEERAKGNILERFSAQQFPDLHSELNLSSLELGDSALYFCASSVSGGPADTQYFGPGTRLTVL.

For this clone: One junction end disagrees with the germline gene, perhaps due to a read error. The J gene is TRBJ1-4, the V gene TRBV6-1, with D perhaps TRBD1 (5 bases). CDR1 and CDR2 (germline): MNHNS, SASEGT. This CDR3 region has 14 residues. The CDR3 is CASSEDFETPGLNF. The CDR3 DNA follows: TGTGCCAGCAGTGAGGACTTCGAGACTCCGGGACTGAATTTT.

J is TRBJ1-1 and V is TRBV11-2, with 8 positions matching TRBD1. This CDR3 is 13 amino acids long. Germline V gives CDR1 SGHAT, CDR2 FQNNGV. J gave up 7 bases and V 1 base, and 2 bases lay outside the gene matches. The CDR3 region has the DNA TGTGCCAGCAGCTTAGCGGGACAGGTTGAAGCTTTCTTT. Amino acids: CASSLAGQVEAFF.

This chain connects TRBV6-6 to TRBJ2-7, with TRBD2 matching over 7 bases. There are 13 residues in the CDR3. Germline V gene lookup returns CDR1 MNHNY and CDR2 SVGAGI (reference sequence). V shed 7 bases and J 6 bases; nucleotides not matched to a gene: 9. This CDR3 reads CASKELAVSEQYF. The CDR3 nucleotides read TGTGCCAGCAAAGAGCTAGCGGTGAGCGAGCAGTACTTC.

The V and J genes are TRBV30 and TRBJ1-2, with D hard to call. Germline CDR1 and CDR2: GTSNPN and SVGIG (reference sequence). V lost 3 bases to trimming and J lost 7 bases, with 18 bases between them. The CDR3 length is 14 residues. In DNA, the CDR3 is TGTGCCTGGAGGGTCGGTGTGTCGGCAGGTGGCTACACCTTC. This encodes CAWRVGVSAGGYTF.

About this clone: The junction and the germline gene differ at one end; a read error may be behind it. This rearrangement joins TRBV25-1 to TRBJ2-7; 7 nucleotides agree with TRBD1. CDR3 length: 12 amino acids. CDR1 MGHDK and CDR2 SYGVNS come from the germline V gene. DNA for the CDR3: TGTGCCAGCAGTCCCCCCCAAGGGACAGTCCTCTTC. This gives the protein CASSPPQGTVLF.

The DNA for the CDR3 is TGTGCCAGCAGTCTTAATAGAATGAACACTGAAGCTTTCTTT. Its protein product is CASSLNRMNTEAFF. The chain has TRBV11-3 and TRBJ1-1, with D hard to call. V gave up 6 bases and J gave up 0 bases, with 11 bases separating them. Germline CDR1 and CDR2: SGHNT and YENEEA. The CDR3 consists of 14 residues.

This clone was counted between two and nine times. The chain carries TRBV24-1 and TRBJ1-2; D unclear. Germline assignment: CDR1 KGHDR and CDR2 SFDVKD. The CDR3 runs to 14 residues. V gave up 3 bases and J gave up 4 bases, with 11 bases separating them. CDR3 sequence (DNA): TGTGCCACCAGTGATGACGCGAGAGGCTATGGCTACACCTTC. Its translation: CATSDDARGYGYTF.

For the CDR3, the DNA is TGTGCCAGCAGCTTATTTCCTAGCGGAGCCTACGAGCAGTACTTC. Translation gives CASSLFPSGAYEQYF. The chain uses TRBV7-9 and TRBJ2-7, with 7 bases that match TRBD2. The V gene's germline CDR1 is SEHNR and CDR2 FQNEAQ (reference sequence). Germline trimming cut 2 bases from V and 2 bases from J; bases unmatched to any gene: 6. The CDR3 has 15 amino acids.

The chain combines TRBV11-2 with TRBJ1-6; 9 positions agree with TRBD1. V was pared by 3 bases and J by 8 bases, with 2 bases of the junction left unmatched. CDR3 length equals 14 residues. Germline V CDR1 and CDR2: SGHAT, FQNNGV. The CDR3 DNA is TGTGCCAGCAGCTTGGGACAGGGAGATTCACCCCTCCACTTT. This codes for CASSLGQGDSPLHF.

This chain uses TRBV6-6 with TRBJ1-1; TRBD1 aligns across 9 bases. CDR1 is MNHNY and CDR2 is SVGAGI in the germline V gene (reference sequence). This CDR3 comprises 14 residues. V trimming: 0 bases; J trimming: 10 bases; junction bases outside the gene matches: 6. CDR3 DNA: TGTGCCAGCAGTTACTCCGGGACAGGGAGGGTAGCTTTCTTT. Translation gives CASSYSGTGRVAFF.

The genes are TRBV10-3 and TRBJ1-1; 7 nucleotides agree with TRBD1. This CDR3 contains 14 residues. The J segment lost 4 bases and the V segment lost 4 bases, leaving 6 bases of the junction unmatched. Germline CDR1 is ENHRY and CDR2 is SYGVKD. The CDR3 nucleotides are TGTGCCATCAGTGTGGGACAGACAGGCACTGAAGCTTTCTTT. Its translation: CAISVGQTGTEAFF.